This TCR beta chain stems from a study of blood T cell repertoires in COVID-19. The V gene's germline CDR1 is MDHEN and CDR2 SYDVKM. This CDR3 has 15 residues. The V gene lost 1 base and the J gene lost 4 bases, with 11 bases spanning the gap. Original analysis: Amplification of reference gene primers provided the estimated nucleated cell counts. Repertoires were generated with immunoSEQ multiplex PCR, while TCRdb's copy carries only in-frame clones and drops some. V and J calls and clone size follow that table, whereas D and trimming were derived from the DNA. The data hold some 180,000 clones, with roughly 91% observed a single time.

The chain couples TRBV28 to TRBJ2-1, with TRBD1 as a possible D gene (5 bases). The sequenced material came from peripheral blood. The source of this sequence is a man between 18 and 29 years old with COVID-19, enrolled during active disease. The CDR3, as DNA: TGTGCCAGCAGTTTATTCCGGACACGATACAATGAGCAGTTCTTC. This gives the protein CASSLFRTRYNEQFF.